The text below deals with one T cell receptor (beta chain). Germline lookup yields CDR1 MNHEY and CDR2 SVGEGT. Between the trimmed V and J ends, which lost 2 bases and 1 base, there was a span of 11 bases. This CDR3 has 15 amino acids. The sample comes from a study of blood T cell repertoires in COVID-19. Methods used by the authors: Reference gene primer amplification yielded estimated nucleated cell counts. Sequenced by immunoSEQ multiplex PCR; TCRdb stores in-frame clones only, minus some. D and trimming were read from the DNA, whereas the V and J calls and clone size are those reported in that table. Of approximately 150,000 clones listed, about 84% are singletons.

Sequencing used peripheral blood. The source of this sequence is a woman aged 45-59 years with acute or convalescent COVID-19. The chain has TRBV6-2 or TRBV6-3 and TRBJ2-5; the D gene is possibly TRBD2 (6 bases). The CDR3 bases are TGTGCCAGCAGTTACGATTACGGGGGCCAAGAGACCCAGTACTTC. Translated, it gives CASSYDYGGQETQYF.